This T cell receptor (beta chain) was documented in a study of Graves' ophthalmopathy and Graves' hyperthyroidism. About the research overall: The authors collected peripheral blood at initial diagnosis, before any treatment.

Notes on the study in general: Blood also held most thyroid clonotypes expanded above 0.001 frequency. For separating ophthalmopathy from stable hyperthyroidism, a 13-signature model gave 85% to 90% sensitivity and around 80% specificity.

Germline-derived CDR1 and CDR2 are SGHVS and FQNEAQ. V was shortened by 1 base and J by 5 bases, with 14 bases between the two germline ends. The CDR3 is made up of 15 amino acids. This clonotype was seen at least ten times. The target antigen is unknown. Diagnosis relied on clinical symptoms, serum thyroxine, TRAb, thyroid ultrasound and orbital computed tomography. Amplification of TCR beta CDR3 regions used RNA transcripts. The first round was an RT-PCR with HTBI primers, and the second round was a multiplex PCR. One entry per CDR3 protein results from TCRdb running MiXCR on the multiplex PCR reads. The data show 450,000 or so distinct CDR3 sequences, about an eighth seen once.

The TCR originated in a woman in her thirties with Graves' ophthalmopathy. The chain combines TRBV7-8 with TRBJ1-1, with D possibly matching TRBD1 (5 bases). The source material was blood. The CDR3 sequence: CASSLGGTRGTEAFF. In DNA, the CDR3 is TGTGCCAGCAGCTTAGGTGGGACTAGAGGGACTGAAGCTTTCTTT.